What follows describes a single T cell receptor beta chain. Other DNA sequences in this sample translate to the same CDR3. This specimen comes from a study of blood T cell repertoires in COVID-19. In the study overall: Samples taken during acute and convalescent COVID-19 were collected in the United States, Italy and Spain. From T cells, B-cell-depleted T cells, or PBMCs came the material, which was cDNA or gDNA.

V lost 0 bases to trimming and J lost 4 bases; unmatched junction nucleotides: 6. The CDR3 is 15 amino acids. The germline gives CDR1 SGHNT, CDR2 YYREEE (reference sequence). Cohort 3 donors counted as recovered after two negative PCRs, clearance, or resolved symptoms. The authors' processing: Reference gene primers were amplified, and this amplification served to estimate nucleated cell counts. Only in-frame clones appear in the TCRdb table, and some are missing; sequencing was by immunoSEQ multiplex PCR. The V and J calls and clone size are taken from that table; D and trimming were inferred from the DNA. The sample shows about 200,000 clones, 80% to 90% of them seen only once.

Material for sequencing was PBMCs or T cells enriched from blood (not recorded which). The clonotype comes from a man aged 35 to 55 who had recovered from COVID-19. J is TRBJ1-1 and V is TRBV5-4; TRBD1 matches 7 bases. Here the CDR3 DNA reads TGTGCCAGCAGCTTGGGTGCAGGGGGATTCACTGAAGCTTTCTTT. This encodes CASSLGAGGFTEAFF.